This T cell receptor (beta chain) was sequenced during a study of beta chain features in type 1 diabetes. The study, taken as a whole, reports: All four CD4+ subsets of Type 1 diabetes patients contained TCRB CDR3s that were moderately but significantly shorter.

As every portion of the isolated RNA was reverse transcribed, the sequencing read expressed TCRB transcripts. Profiled with immunoSEQ multiplex PCR; TCRdb holds only in-frame clones, not every one. The sample holds 600,000 to 650,000 clones; about a sixth are singletons and the top ten take 0.093%. For this clone: Its antigen is not known.

A heparinised blood draw that averaged roughly 120 mL was obtained once from each donor. The sample was naive CD4+ T cells from blood. This TCR was sampled from a man younger than 35 in good health.

The chain's CDR3 is CASSYSHRNYGYTF. The CDR3 DNA sequence: TGTGCCAGCAGTTACTCGCATAGGAACTATGGCTACACCTTC. This chain joins TRBV6-5 and TRBJ1-2; D not certain. CDR1 is MNHEY and CDR2 is SVGAGI in the germline V gene. The CDR3 covers 14 residues. Trimming cost V 0 bases and J 2 bases, with 7 bases left between them.